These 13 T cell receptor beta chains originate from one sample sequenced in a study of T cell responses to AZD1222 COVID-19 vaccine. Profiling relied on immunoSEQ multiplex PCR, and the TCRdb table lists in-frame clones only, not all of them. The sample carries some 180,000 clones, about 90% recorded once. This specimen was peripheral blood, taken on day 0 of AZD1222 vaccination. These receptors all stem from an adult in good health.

In nucleotides, the CDR3 is TGTGCCAGCAGTGACCCGGGACAGGGGTCTGGCTACACCTTC. Translating it yields CASSDPGQGSGYTF. This chain uses TRBV6-1 with TRBJ1-2; 10 bases align to TRBD1. This CDR3 region has 14 residues. J was trimmed by 7 bases and V by 3 bases; bases with no gene match: 5. Germline V lookup: CDR1 MNHNS, CDR2 SASEGT.

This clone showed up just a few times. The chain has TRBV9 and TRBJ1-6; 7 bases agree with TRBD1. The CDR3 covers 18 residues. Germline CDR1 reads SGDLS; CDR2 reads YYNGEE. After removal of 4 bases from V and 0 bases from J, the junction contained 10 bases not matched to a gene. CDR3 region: CASSSNPGQSSYNSPLHF. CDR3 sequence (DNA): TGTGCCAGCAGCAGTAACCCGGGACAGAGCTCCTATAATTCACCCCTCCACTTT. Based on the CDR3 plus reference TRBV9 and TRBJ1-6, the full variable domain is DSGVTQTPKHLITATGQRVTLRCSPRSGDLSVYWYQQSLDQGLQFLIQYYNGEERAKGNILERFSAQQFPDLHSELNLSSLELGDSALYFCASSSNPGQSSYNSPLHFGNGTRLTVT.

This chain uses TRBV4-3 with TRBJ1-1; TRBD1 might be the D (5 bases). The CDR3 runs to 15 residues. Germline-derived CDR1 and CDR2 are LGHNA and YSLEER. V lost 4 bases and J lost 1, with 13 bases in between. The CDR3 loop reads CASSPPGRRNTEAFF. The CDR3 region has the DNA TGCGCCAGCAGCCCCCCGGGACGGCGGAACACTGAAGCTTTCTTT.

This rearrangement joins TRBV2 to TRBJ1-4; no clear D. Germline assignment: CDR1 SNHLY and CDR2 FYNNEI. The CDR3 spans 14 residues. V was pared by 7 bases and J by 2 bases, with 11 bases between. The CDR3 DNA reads TGTGCCAGCAACCGGATTTCGACTAATGAAAAACTGTTTTTT. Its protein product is CASNRISTNEKLFF. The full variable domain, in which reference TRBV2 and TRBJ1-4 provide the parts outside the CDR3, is EPEVTQTPSHQVTQMGQEVILRCVPISNHLYFYWYRQILGQKVEFLVSFYNNEISEKSEIFDDQFSVERPDGSNFTLKIRSTKLEDSAMYFCASNRISTNEKLFFGSGTQLSVL.

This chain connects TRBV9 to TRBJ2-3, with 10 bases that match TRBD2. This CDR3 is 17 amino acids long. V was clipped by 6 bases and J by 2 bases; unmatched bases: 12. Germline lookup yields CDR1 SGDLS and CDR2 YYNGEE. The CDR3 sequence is CASTRPTSGSYTDTQYF. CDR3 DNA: TGTGCCAGCACCCGGCCGACTAGCGGGTCCTACACAGATACGCAGTATTTT.

The CDR3 DNA is TGTGCCAGCAGCATCGACGGTCCCCCCGGCGAGCAGTACTTC. It codes for CASSIDGPPGEQYF. The chain uses TRBV13 and TRBJ2-7; no definite D call. V was cut by 5 bases and J by 6 bases, with 17 bases left in between. The germline gives CDR1 PRHDT, CDR2 FYEKMQ (reference sequence). This CDR3 contains 14 residues.

CDR3 DNA sequence: TGTGCCAGCAGTTACTCACAGGGAGGGAACTACGAGCAGTACTTC. Protein sequence: CASSYSQGGNYEQYF. The chain carries TRBV6-5 and TRBJ2-7; D is possibly TRBD2 (7 bases). The V and J ends lost 0 bases and 3 bases respectively, with 12 bases between them. The germline V gene encodes CDR1 MNHEY and CDR2 SVGAGI. The CDR3 length is 15 residues.

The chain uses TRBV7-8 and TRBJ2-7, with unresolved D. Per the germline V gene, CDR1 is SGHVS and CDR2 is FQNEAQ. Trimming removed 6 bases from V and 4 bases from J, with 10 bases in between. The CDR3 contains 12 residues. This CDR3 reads CASSPGGYEQYF. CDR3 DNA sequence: TGTGCCAGCAGTCCTGGTGGGTACGAGCAGTACTTC.

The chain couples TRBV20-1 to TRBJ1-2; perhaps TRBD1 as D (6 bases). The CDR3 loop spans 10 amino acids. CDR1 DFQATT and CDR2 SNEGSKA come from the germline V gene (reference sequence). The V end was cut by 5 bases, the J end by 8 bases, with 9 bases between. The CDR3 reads CSAPQGGYTF. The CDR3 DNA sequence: TGCAGTGCTCCACAGGGAGGCTACACCTTC.

CDR3 loop: CASSGSTGPGNTIYF. CDR3 DNA sequence: TGTGCCAGCAGCGGAAGCACAGGGCCTGGAAACACCATATATTTT. The chain is built from TRBV9 and TRBJ1-3; the D gene is possibly TRBD1 (6 bases). Trimming shortened V by 3 bases and J by 2 bases, and 12 bases separated the two germline ends. Looked up from germline, CDR1 is SGDLS and CDR2 is YYNGEE. The CDR3 runs 15 residues. The full variable domain, its missing parts supplied by reference TRBV9 and TRBJ1-3, is DSGVTQTPKHLITATGQRVTLRCSPRSGDLSVYWYQQSLDQGLQFLIQYYNGEERAKGNILERFSAQQFPDLHSELNLSSLELGDSALYFCASSGSTGPGNTIYFGEGSWLTVV.

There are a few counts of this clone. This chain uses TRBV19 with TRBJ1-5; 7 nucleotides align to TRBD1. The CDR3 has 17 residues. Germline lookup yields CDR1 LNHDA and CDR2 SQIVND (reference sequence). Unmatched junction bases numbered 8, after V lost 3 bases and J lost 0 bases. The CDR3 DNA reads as TGTGCCAGTAGTATGACTGGGACAGTTGATAGCAATCAGCCCCAGCATTTT. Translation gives CASSMTGTVDSNQPQHF.

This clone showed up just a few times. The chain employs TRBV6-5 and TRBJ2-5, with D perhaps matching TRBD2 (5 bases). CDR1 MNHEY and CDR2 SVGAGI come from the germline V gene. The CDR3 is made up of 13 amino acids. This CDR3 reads CSFAREKQETQYF. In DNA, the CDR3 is TGTTCCTTCGCGAGGGAGAAACAAGAGACCCAGTACTTC.

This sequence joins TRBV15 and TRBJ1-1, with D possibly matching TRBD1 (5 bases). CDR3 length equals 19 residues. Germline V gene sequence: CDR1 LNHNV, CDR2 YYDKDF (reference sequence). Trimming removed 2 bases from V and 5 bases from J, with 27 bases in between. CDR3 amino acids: CATSRRPGFRSRVVTEAFF. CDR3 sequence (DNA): TGTGCCACCAGCAGACGACCGGGCTTCCGGAGCAGGGTGGTTACTGAAGCTTTCTTT.